The 7 T cell receptor beta chains below come from one sample, sequenced in a study of blood T cell repertoires in COVID-19 (dated by TCRdb to 2020 to 2021). Receptors were amplified or captured by the immunoSEQ multiplex PCR assay. TCRdb carries this immuneACCESS record with in-frame sequences only. Its versions omit some clonotypes, under half of them owing to an unresolved V gene in the studies checked, with the rest unexplained. This sample comprises roughly 100,000 clones, roughly 82% of them detected only once. The ten largest make up 25% of the sample. The specimen sequenced was peripheral blood. All receptors derive from a human donor in a cohort sampled during active COVID-19.

This clone was detected only a few times. The chain carries TRBV13 and TRBJ2-7; 10 bases align to TRBD1. Trimming at V came to 6 bases and at J to 7 bases, leaving 12 bases not matched to a gene. Per germline, CDR1 PRHDT and CDR2 FYEKMQ (reference sequence). This CDR3 comprises 15 residues. Here the CDR3 DNA reads TGTGCCAGCAGTCACCCGGGACAGGGGCTACGAGAGCAGTACTTC. As protein: CASSHPGQGLREQYF.

The chain has TRBV3-1 (or the pseudogene TRBV3-2) and TRBJ2-5; 12 positions match TRBD1. CDR1 is LGHDT, CDR2 YNNKEL, per germline (reference sequence). The trim removed 0 bases at V and 3 bases at J, leaving 5 bases unmatched. This CDR3 region has 17 residues. CDR3 nucleotide sequence: TGTGCCAGCAGCCAAGATTGGGGGACAGGGGGCGAAGAGACCCAGTACTTC. Translated: CASSQDWGTGGEETQYF.

The chain recombines TRBV2 with TRBJ2-7, with 9 nucleotides matching TRBD2. Germline V gives CDR1 SNHLY, CDR2 FYNNEI. J lost 2 bases, V lost 11 bases, and 10 bases had no gene match. This CDR3 spans 14 amino acids. CDR3 sequence: CAWGVAGATYEQYF. CDR3 DNA: TGTGCCTGGGGGGTAGCGGGGGCCACCTACGAGCAGTACTTC. Supplemented by reference TRBV2 and TRBJ2-7, the full variable domain reads EPEVTQTPSHQVTQMGQEVILRCVPISNHLYFYWYRQILGQKVEFLVSFYNNEISEKSEIFDDQFSVERPDGSNFTLKIRSTKLEDSAMYFCAWGVAGATYEQYFGPGTRLTVT.

The genes are TRBV12-3 or TRBV12-4 and TRBJ2-3; no definite D call. V lost 3 bases and J lost 2, with 6 bases in between. This CDR3 comprises 13 residues. DNA of the CDR3: TGTGCCAGCAGTTTCAGTGTCACAGATACGCAGTATTTT. Amino acid sequence: CASSFSVTDTQYF.

The chain employs TRBV30 and TRBJ2-1; TRBD2 agrees at 12 bases. Germline values: CDR1 GTSNPN, CDR2 SVGIG (reference sequence). This CDR3 contains 15 residues. The V and J ends lost 4 bases and 10 bases, in that order; junction bases with no gene match: 11. The CDR3, as DNA: TGTGCCTGGACTAACTCGGCTAGCGGGAGGGGGGAGCAGTTCTTC. As protein: CAWTNSASGRGEQFF.

The chain links TRBV28 to TRBJ2-7; 8 nucleotides line up with TRBD1. V shed 7 bases, J shed 6 bases, and the junction held 8 bases outside the gene matches. The CDR3 length is 13 residues. From germline, CDR1 is MDHEN and CDR2 SYDVKM. The CDR3: CASKLQGEAEQYF. The CDR3 DNA is TGTGCCAGCAAGTTACAGGGGGAAGCCGAGCAGTACTTC. Using reference TRBV28 and TRBJ2-7 for the parts outside the CDR3, the full variable domain is DVKVTQSSRYLVKRTGEKVFLECVQDMDHENMFWYRQDPGLGLRLIYFSYDVKMKEKGDIPEGYSVSREKKERFSLILESASTNQTSMYLCASKLQGEAEQYFGPGTRLTVT.

The V gene is TRBV27, the J gene TRBJ1-3; TRBD1 agrees at 8 bases. The junction had 3 bases not matched to a gene; V was cut back by 5 bases and J by 0 bases. The CDR3 loop spans 15 amino acids. The germline CDR1 and CDR2 sequences are MNHEY and SMNVEV (reference sequence). The CDR3 nucleotides are TGTGCCAGCAGTGCCAGGGGGCTCTCTGGAAACACCATATATTTT. Translating gives CASSARGLSGNTIYF.